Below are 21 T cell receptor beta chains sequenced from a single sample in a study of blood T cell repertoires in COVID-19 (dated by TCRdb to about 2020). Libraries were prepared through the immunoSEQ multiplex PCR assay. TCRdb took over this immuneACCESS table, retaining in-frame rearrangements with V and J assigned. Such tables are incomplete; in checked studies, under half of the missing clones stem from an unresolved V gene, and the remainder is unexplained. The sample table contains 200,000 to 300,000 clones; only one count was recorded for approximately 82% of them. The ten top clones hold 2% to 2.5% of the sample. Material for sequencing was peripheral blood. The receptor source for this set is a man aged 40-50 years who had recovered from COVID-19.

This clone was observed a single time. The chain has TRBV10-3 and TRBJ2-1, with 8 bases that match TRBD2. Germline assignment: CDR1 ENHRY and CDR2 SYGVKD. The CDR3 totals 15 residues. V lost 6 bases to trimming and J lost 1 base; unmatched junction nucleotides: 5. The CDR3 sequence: CAISQRETSYNEQFF. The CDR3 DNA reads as TGTGCCATCAGCCAGCGGGAGACGTCCTACAATGAGCAGTTCTTC.

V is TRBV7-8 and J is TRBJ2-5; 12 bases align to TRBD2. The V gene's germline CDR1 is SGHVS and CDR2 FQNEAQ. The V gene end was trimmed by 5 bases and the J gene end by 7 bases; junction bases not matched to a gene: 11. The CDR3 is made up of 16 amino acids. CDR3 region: CASSVTSGGNSGTQYF. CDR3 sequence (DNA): TGTGCCAGCAGCGTAACTAGCGGGGGGAATTCAGGGACCCAGTACTTC.

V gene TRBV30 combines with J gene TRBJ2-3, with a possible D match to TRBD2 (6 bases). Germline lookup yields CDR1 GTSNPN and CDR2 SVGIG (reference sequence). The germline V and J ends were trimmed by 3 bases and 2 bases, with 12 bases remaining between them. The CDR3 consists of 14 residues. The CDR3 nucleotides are TGTGCCTGGAGGGAGGGGACTTTCACAGATACGCAGTATTTT. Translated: CAWREGTFTDTQYF.

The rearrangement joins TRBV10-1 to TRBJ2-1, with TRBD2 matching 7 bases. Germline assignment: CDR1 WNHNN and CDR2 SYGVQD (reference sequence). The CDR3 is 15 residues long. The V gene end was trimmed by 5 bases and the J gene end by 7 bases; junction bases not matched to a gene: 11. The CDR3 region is CASSLTSEVGNEQFF. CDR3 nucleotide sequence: TGCGCCAGCAGTTTAACTAGCGAGGTTGGGAATGAGCAGTTCTTC.

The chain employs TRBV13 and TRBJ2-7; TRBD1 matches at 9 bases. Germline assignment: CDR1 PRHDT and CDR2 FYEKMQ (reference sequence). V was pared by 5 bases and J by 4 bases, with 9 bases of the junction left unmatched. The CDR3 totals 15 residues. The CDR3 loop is CASSGPRDREYEQYF. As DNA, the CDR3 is TGTGCCAGCAGCGGCCCCCGGGACAGGGAGTACGAGCAGTACTTC. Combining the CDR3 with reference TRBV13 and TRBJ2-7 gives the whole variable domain AAGVIQSPRHLIKEKRETATLKCYPIPRHDTVYWYQQGPGQDPQFLISFYEKMQSDKGSIPDRFSAQQFSDYHSELNMSSLELGDSALYFCASSGPRDREYEQYFGPGTRLTVT.

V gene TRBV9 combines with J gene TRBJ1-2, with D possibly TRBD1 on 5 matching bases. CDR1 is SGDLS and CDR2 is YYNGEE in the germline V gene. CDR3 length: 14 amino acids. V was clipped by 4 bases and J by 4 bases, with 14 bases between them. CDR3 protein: CASSPQTGGYGYTF. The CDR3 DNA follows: TGTGCCAGCAGCCCCCAGACCGGGGGCTATGGCTACACCTTC.

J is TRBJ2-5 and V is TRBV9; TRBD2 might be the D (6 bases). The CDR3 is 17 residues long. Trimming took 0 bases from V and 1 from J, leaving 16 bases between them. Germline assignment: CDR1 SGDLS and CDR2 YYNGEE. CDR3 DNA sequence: TGTGCCAGCAGCGTAGCTGGGGAGCGGGTCGGCCAAGAGACCCAGTACTTC. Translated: CASSVAGERVGQETQYF.

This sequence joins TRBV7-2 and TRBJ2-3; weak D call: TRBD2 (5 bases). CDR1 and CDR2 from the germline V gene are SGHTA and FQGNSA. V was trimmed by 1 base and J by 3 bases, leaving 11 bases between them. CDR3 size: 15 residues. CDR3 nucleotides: TGTGCCAGCAGCTTAGTGGGAGTAGCGACAGATACGCAGTATTTT. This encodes CASSLVGVATDTQYF.

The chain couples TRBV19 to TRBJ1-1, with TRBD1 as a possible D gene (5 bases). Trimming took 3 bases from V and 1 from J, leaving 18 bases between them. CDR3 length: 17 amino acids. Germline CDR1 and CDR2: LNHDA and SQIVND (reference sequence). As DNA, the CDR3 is TGTGCCAGTAGTATCCCTTTGCGGGACCCTCGGAACACTGAAGCTTTCTTT. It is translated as CASSIPLRDPRNTEAFF.

The CDR3 here is CASSRPDRLAYGYTF. The CDR3 DNA reads as TGTGCCAGCAGCCGACCAGACAGGCTGGCATATGGCTACACCTTC. V usage is TRBV7-8 and J usage is TRBJ1-2, with TRBD1 as a possible D gene (6 bases). The V end lost 5 bases, the J end lost 5 bases, and 18 bases lay between the germline ends. This CDR3 has 15 amino acids. Germline CDR1 is SGHVS and CDR2 is FQNEAQ. The whole variable domain, filled in from reference TRBV7-8 and TRBJ1-2, reads GAGVSQSPRYKVAKRGQDVALRCDPISGHVSLFWYQQALGQGPEFLTYFQNEAQLDKSGLPSDRFFAERPEGSVSTLKIQRTQQEDSAVYLCASSRPDRLAYGYTFGSGTRLTVV.

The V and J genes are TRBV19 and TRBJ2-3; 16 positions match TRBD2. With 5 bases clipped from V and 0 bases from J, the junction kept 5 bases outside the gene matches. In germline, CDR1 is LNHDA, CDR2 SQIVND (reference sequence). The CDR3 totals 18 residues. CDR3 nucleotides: TGTGCCAGTAGTGTCGGGACTAGCGGGGGGGCGAGCACAGATACGCAGTATTTT. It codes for CASSVGTSGGASTDTQYF.

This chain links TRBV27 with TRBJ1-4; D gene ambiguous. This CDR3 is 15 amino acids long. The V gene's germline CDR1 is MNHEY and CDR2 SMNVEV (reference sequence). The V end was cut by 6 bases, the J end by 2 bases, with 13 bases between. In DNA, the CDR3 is TGTGCCAGCAGGATACGGACTAGCACTAATGAAAAACTGTTTTTT. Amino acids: CASRIRTSTNEKLFF.

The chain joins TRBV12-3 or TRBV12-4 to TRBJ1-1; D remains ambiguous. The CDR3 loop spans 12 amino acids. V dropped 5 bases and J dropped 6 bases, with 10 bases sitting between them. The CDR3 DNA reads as TGTGCCAGCAGTGCCAGGCTGCCTGAAGCTTTCTTT. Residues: CASSARLPEAFF.

The CDR3 reads CASSIGTGAQETQYF. The DNA for the CDR3 is TGTGCCAGTAGTATAGGGACAGGCGCCCAAGAGACCCAGTACTTC. The rearrangement uses TRBV19 and TRBJ2-5; 7 bases map to TRBD1. The CDR3 is 15 amino acids. CDR1 LNHDA and CDR2 SQIVND come from the germline V gene (reference sequence). V gave up 1 base and J gave up 1 base; unmatched junction bases: 3.

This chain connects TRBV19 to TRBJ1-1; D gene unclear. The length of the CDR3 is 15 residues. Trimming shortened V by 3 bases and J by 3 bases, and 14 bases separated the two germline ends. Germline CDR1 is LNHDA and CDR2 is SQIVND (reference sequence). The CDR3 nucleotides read TGTGCCAGTAGTATCGTAGGGAGGGAGGACACTGAAGCTTTCTTT. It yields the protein CASSIVGREDTEAFF.

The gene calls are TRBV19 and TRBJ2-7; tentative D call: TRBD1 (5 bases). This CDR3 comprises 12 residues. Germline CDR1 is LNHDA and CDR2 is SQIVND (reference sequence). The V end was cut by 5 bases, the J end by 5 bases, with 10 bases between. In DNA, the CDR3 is TGTGCCAGTAGTTTCAGGGAAAACGAGCAGTACTTC. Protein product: CASSFRENEQYF.

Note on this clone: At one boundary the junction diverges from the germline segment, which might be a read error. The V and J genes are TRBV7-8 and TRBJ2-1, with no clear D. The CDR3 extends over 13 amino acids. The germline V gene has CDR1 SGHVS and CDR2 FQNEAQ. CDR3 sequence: CASSSDSHNEQFF. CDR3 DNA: TGTGCCAGCAGCTCAGACTCCCACAATGAGCAGTTCTTC. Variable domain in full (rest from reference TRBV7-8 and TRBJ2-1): GAGVSQSPRYKVAKRGQDVALRCDPISGHVSLFWYQQALGQGPEFLTYFQNEAQLDKSGLPSDRFFAERPEGSVSTLKIQRTQQEDSAVYLCASSSDSHNEQFFGPGTRLTVL.

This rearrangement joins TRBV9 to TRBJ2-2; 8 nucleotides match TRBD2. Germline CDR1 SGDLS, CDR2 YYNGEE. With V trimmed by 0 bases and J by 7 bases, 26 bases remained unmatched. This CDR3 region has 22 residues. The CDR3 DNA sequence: TGTGCCAGCAGCGTAGATTGGGACCCCCGAGCGGGAAGCGGGAGTCGCATCGGGGAGCTGTTTTTT. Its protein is CASSVDWDPRAGSGSRIGELFF.

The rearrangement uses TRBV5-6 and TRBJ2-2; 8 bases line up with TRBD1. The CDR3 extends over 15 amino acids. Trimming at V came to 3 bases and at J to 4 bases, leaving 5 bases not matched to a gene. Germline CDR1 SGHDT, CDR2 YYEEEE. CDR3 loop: CASSYQGASTGELFF. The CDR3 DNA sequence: TGTGCCAGCAGCTATCAGGGGGCGAGCACCGGGGAGCTGTTTTTT.

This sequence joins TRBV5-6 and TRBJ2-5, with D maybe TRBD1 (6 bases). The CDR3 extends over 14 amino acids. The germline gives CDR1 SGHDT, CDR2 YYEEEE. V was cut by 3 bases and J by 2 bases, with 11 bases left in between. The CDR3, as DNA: TGTGCCAGCAGCTGGGGGCAGGGGCAAGAGACCCAGTACTTC. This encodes CASSWGQGQETQYF.

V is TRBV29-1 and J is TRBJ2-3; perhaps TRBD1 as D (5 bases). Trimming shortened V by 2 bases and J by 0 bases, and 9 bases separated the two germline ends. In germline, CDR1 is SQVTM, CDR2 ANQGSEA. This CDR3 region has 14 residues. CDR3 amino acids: CSVEQGFSTDTQYF. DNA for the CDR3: TGCAGCGTTGAACAGGGATTTAGCACAGATACGCAGTATTTT.